A selection of T cell receptor beta chains follows, all from one sample in a study of cytomegalovirus exposure and HLA in healthy donors. Only in-frame clones appear in the TCRdb table, and some are missing; sequencing was by immunoSEQ multiplex PCR. The sample lists about 200,000 clones, roughly four fifths seen once, with around 2.7% in the top ten. The sequencing input was PBMCs. The receptors here all came from a woman between 40 and 55 years old in good health and CMV-seronegative. The CDR3 runs from the conserved cysteine through the conserved F or W. D genes are given only for firm matches. Clone size is shown for a subset of rows, as once, few, many or a class of expanded clone.

v_call	j_call	d_call	clone_size	cdr3_aa	cdr3_nt
TRBV28	TRBJ2-1	-	-	CASSFRGDYNEQFF	TGTGCCAGCAGTTTCAGGGGTGACTACAATGAGCAGTTCTTC
TRBV2	TRBJ1-2	-	-	CASRRGYGYTF	TGTGCCAGCAGGCGCGGCTATGGCTACACCTTC
TRBV5-5	TRBJ1-1	-	-	CASSLVLAGNTEAFF	TGTGCCAGCAGCTTGGTCCTGGCTGGGAACACTGAAGCTTTCTTT
TRBV6-1	TRBJ2-5	-	once	CASSSDRWETQYF	TGTGCCAGCAGTTCAGACAGATGGGAGACCCAGTACTTC
TRBV19	TRBJ1-1	-	-	CASSPSPNTEAFF	TGTGCCAGTAGTCCCTCCCCGAACACTGAAGCTTTCTTT
TRBV15	TRBJ2-3	-	-	CATSRDRGFTDTQYF	TGTGCCACCAGCAGAGATCGGGGATTCACAGATACGCAGTATTTT
TRBV4-2	TRBJ2-1	TRBD2	-	CASSQGRLAGDGSYNEQFF	TGTGCCAGCAGCCAAGGTCGGCTCGCGGGAGATGGCTCCTACAATGAGCAGTTCTTC
TRBV28	TRBJ1-1	TRBD1	-	CASSLIGTGVLEAFF	TGTGCCAGCAGTTTAATAGGGACAGGGGTCCTTGAAGCTTTCTTT
TRBV28	TRBJ1-6	-	-	CATHREYNSPLHF	TGTGCCACCCACAGGGAATATAATTCACCCCTCCACTTT
TRBV7-3	TRBJ2-2	-	-	CASSPMTGELFF	TGTGCCAGCAGCCCAATGACCGGGGAGCTGTTTTTT